This entry concerns a single TCR beta chain. What it binds is unknown. This record comes from a study of T cell responses to AZD1222 COVID-19 vaccine. The assay was immunoSEQ multiplex PCR, and TCRdb's table has in-frame clones only and misses some. The sample holds about 140,000 clones, approximately 95% seen once. General study results and limits: Within unmutated variant regions lay the reported targets of nearly half of spike-specific TCRs.

Trimming took off 8 bases at V and 1 base at J, with 6 bases between the two ends. The CDR3 contains 12 residues. Germline V lookup: CDR1 ENHRY, CDR2 SYGVKD. The V gene is TRBV10-3, the J gene TRBJ2-1; D gene uncertain. This receptor was obtained from an adult in good health. The specimen comprised peripheral blood, sampled on day 0 of MenACWY control vaccination. The CDR3 here is CAIGPSYNEQFF. In nucleotides, the CDR3 is TGTGCCATCGGGCCATCCTACAATGAGCAGTTCTTC.